This TCR beta chain was recorded in a study of T cell repertoires in cytomegalovirus infection. Overall study: HLA-C-restricted CMV epitopes, recently identified, and well-studied HLA-B-restricted ones were used by the study. Based on public TCR beta signatures, there were indications of CMV infection and of a matching HLA type. Study results and limitations: HLA-C-restricted CMV clonotypes gave the most frequent clonotype in two of eight donors.

The CDR3 contains 13 residues. The germline CDR1 and CDR2 sequences are MNHNS and SASEGT. The germline V and J ends were trimmed by 7 bases and 5 bases, with 14 bases remaining between them. MiXCR was run by TCRdb on the reads, yielding one entry per CDR3 protein. The sample holds about 900,000 distinct CDR3 sequences, around 31% seen once. Note on this clonotype: Its antigen remains unidentified.

Here the sequenced sample was cultured CD8+ T cells from PBMCs, taken from culture after CMV antigen stimulation. This receptor was taken from a human donor in good health (CMV status not recorded). Some clones in this sample may be carry-over from other donors' samples. This sequence joins TRBV6-1 and TRBJ2-5, with D uncertain. CDR3 in DNA: TGTGCCAGCAACCTGATTGGTAGGGAGACCCAGTACTTC. This gives the protein CASNLIGRETQYF.